These T cell receptor beta chains were read from a single sample in a study of T cell responses to AZD1222 COVID-19 vaccine. Here immunoSEQ multiplex PCR was the method, and the copy in TCRdb shows in-frame clones only, minus some. The profile shows about 110,000 clones, around 94% of them singletons. The sequenced sample was peripheral blood, obtained on day 0 of AZD1222 vaccination. These receptors all stem from an adult in good health. The conserved cysteine and the conserved F or W are not part of the CDR3 here.

CDR3 length: 15; V gene: TRBV3-1/TRBV3-2; J gene: TRBJ2-5; CDR3 protein: ASSQYRTSGNQETQY
CDR3 length: 14; V gene: TRBV4-2; J gene: TRBJ2-5; CDR3 protein: ASSQGLALGQETQY
CDR3 length: 12; V gene: TRBV5-5; J gene: TRBJ1-2; CDR3 protein: ASSLYVGAYGYT
CDR3 length: 12; V gene: TRBV6-2/TRBV6-3; J gene: TRBJ1-1; CDR3 protein: ASSGLTGSAEAF
CDR3 length: 13; V gene: TRBV5-6; J gene: TRBJ2-1; CDR3 protein: ASKGWAAALNEQF
CDR3 length: 12; V gene: TRBV7-9; J gene: TRBJ2-5; CDR3 protein: ASSFAGGQETQY
CDR3 length: 13; V gene: TRBV11-3; J gene: TRBJ2-5; CDR3 protein: ASSSGMGLQETQY
CDR3 length: 11; V gene: TRBV6-1; J gene: TRBJ1-4; CDR3 protein: ASSQGEVGKLF
CDR3 length: 14; V gene: TRBV15; J gene: TRBJ1-5; CDR3 protein: ATSRDLSTGRQPQH
CDR3 length: 10; V gene: TRBV7-9; J gene: TRBJ1-2; CDR3 protein: ASRLYRSGYT
CDR3 length: 13; V gene: TRBV4-3; J gene: TRBJ1-2; CDR3 protein: ASSQDRVGGYGYT
CDR3 length: 17; V gene: TRBV27; J gene: TRBJ2-1; CDR3 protein: ASSLSPWRRREGRNEQF
CDR3 length: 12; V gene: TRBV5-1; J gene: TRBJ2-1; CDR3 protein: ASSPTGLVGEQF
CDR3 length: 13; V gene: TRBV5-1; J gene: TRBJ1-1; CDR3 protein: ASSLEAGGGTEAF
CDR3 length: 14; V gene: TRBV5-1; J gene: TRBJ2-2; CDR3 protein: ASSFVGGSNTGELF
CDR3 length: 12; V gene: TRBV27; J gene: TRBJ1-1; CDR3 protein: ASSFNPGGTEAF
CDR3 length: 11; V gene: TRBV30; J gene: TRBJ1-1; CDR3 protein: AWSPNTNTEAF
CDR3 length: 13; V gene: TRBV5-6; J gene: TRBJ1-2; CDR3 protein: ASSLSDRALGGYT
CDR3 length: 13; V gene: TRBV7-2; J gene: TRBJ1-1; CDR3 protein: ASSPGGRKNTEAF